A selection of T cell receptor beta chains follows, all from one sample in a study of long-term antiretroviral therapy in people with HIV. Clones were sequenced by immunoSEQ multiplex PCR, and TCRdb holds only the in-frame ones, with some missing. Of 35,000 to 45,000 clones in the sample, roughly 90% were seen once. The source material was unsorted PBMCs, sampled just before starting antiretroviral therapy. The receptor source for this set is a woman aged 18 to 35 with HIV. Each CDR3 is given with its conserved first and last residue. Each record gives: clone size, D gene, V gene, J gene, CDR3 DNA, CDR3 protein. D genes are given only for firm matches. Size values are once, few and many counts, or a class for expanded clones, and some rows have none.

clone size: .; D gene: TRBD1; V gene: TRBV6-6; J gene: TRBJ2-7; CDR3 DNA: TGTGCCAGCAATATACGGACAGGTACCACCTACGAGCAGTACTTC; CDR3 protein: CASNIRTGTTYEQYF
clone size: .; D gene: TRBD1; V gene: TRBV4-1; J gene: TRBJ2-2; CDR3 DNA: TGCGCCAGCAGCCCCGAGGGGGCCCGGGAGCTGTTTTTT; CDR3 protein: CASSPEGARELFF
clone size: few; D gene: .; V gene: TRBV7-8; J gene: TRBJ1-1; CDR3 DNA: TGTGCCAGCAGCTTATCTGAAGCTTTCTTT; CDR3 protein: CASSLSEAFF
clone size: few; D gene: .; V gene: TRBV4-3; J gene: TRBJ1-4; CDR3 DNA: TGCGCCAGCAGCCAAGACCACAGGGAGGCGGGTGAAAAACTGTTTTTT; CDR3 protein: CASSQDHREAGEKLFF
clone size: .; D gene: .; V gene: TRBV25-1; J gene: TRBJ2-1; CDR3 DNA: TGTGCCAGCAGGGCCCCAGGGGAGGTAGCGAGGGATGAGCAGTTCTTC; CDR3 protein: CASRAPGEVARDEQFF
clone size: .; D gene: TRBD2; V gene: TRBV12-5; J gene: TRBJ2-3; CDR3 DNA: TGTGCTAGTGGTTTGTCCCTAGCGGGAGACACAGATACGCAGTATTTT; CDR3 protein: CASGLSLAGDTDTQYF
clone size: .; D gene: .; V gene: TRBV7-2; J gene: TRBJ1-5; CDR3 DNA: TGTGCCAGCAGCTCCCGGGGAGGACTCTGGAATCAGCCCCAGCATTTT; CDR3 protein: CASSSRGGLWNQPQHF
clone size: .; D gene: .; V gene: TRBV9; J gene: TRBJ1-4; CDR3 DNA: TGTGCCAGCAGCGAATCTGGGAGGTTAGTTGAAAAACTGTTTTTT; CDR3 protein: CASSESGRLVEKLFF
clone size: once; D gene: .; V gene: TRBV6-6; J gene: TRBJ2-5; CDR3 DNA: TGTGCCAGCAGTTACCGAATGGAAGAGACCCAGTACTTC; CDR3 protein: CASSYRMEETQYF
clone size: .; D gene: TRBD1; V gene: TRBV11-2; J gene: TRBJ1-1; CDR3 DNA: TGTGCCAGCAGCCCACAGGGGGGGAGCACTGAAGCTTTCTTT; CDR3 protein: CASSPQGGSTEAFF
clone size: .; D gene: TRBD1; V gene: TRBV9; J gene: TRBJ1-1; CDR3 DNA: TGTGCCAGCAGCCCCACAGGGGGCGAAGCTTTCTTT; CDR3 protein: CASSPTGGEAFF
clone size: .; D gene: .; V gene: TRBV18; J gene: TRBJ1-5; CDR3 DNA: TGTGCCAGCTCACCAGCCGGGGGGGGCAATCAGCCCCAGCATTTT; CDR3 protein: CASSPAGGGNQPQHF
clone size: .; D gene: TRBD1; V gene: TRBV28; J gene: TRBJ1-2; CDR3 DNA: TGTGCCAGCAGAACGGGGGGACAGGGGCCTTATGGCTACACCTTC; CDR3 protein: CASRTGGQGPYGYTF
clone size: .; D gene: TRBD2; V gene: TRBV9; J gene: TRBJ2-1; CDR3 DNA: TGTGCCAGCAGCATTCGGGACTCAGGACTAGCGGGCTACAATGAGCAGTTCTTC; CDR3 protein: CASSIRDSGLAGYNEQFF
clone size: once; D gene: .; V gene: TRBV19; J gene: TRBJ2-3; CDR3 DNA: TGTGCCACAACTTGGCGCGCTAGGGCAGATACGCAGTATTTT; CDR3 protein: CATTWRARADTQYF
clone size: .; D gene: .; V gene: TRBV4-3; J gene: TRBJ1-1; CDR3 DNA: TGCGCCAGCAGCGCGGCCGGGGGGTACACTGAAGCTTTCTTT; CDR3 protein: CASSAAGGYTEAFF
clone size: .; D gene: .; V gene: TRBV28; J gene: TRBJ2-7; CDR3 DNA: TGTGCCAGCAGTCCCGGGGAAAATTGGGGCGAGCAGTACTTC; CDR3 protein: CASSPGENWGEQYF
clone size: .; D gene: .; V gene: TRBV28; J gene: TRBJ2-3; CDR3 DNA: TGTGCCAGCAGTCTGGGCCGCGACACAGATACGCAGTATTTT; CDR3 protein: CASSLGRDTDTQYF
clone size: few; D gene: TRBD1; V gene: TRBV7-9; J gene: TRBJ1-2; CDR3 DNA: TGTGCCAGCAGCCCCCCGGCGGTCCGGGACAGGTTCGACGGCTACACCTTC; CDR3 protein: CASSPPAVRDRFDGYTF
clone size: .; D gene: .; V gene: TRBV29-1; J gene: TRBJ2-5; CDR3 DNA: TGCAGCGTTGAAGGTCCAGGGGCGCAAGAGACCCAGTACTTC; CDR3 protein: CSVEGPGAQETQYF
clone size: .; D gene: .; V gene: TRBV6-6; J gene: TRBJ2-1; CDR3 DNA: TGTGCCAGCGGTCTTAGCGGAGCCTACAATGAGCAGTTCTTC; CDR3 protein: CASGLSGAYNEQFF
clone size: .; D gene: TRBD1; V gene: TRBV19; J gene: TRBJ2-1; CDR3 DNA: TGTGCCAGTACCTACAGGGGATACTACAATGAGCAGTTCTTC; CDR3 protein: CASTYRGYYNEQFF
clone size: .; D gene: TRBD2; V gene: TRBV4-2; J gene: TRBJ2-2; CDR3 DNA: TGTGCCAGCAGCCAAGCACCAGCGGGAGTTGTGGGGCCCGGGGAGCTGTTTTTT; CDR3 protein: CASSQAPAGVVGPGELFF
clone size: .; D gene: .; V gene: TRBV5-6; J gene: TRBJ2-7; CDR3 DNA: TGTGCCAGCAGCTTGTCCTCGAGGGGATACGAGCAGTACTTC; CDR3 protein: CASSLSSRGYEQYF
clone size: .; D gene: .; V gene: TRBV21-1; J gene: TRBJ2-7; CDR3 DNA: TGTGCCAGCAGCACGGTCAACAGGGTGACCTCCTACGAGCAGTACTTC; CDR3 protein: CASSTVNRVTSYEQYF
clone size: .; D gene: .; V gene: TRBV5-1; J gene: TRBJ2-2; CDR3 DNA: TGCGCCAGCAGCTTGCGGGGCAGCGCCACCGGGGAGCTGTTTTTT; CDR3 protein: CASSLRGSATGELFF
clone size: .; D gene: .; V gene: TRBV6-5; J gene: TRBJ2-1; CDR3 DNA: TGTGCCAGCAGTTACCTTGGGGGCCCCGCAAACAATGAGCAGTTCTTC; CDR3 protein: CASSYLGGPANNEQFF
clone size: .; D gene: .; V gene: TRBV7-3; J gene: TRBJ1-1; CDR3 DNA: TGTGCCAGCAGCAAAAAAGGCAGGGCGAGCCCTGAAGCTTTCTTT; CDR3 protein: CASSKKGRASPEAFF
clone size: .; D gene: .; V gene: TRBV7-2; J gene: TRBJ2-2; CDR3 DNA: TGTGCCAGCAGGCTTACGGGGGCAGGGGCCGGGGAGCTGTTTTTT; CDR3 protein: CASRLTGAGAGELFF
clone size: .; D gene: TRBD1; V gene: TRBV28; J gene: TRBJ2-5; CDR3 DNA: TGTGCCAGCGGACGCCACAGGGGGCCCACCGAGACCCAGTACTTC; CDR3 protein: CASGRHRGPTETQYF
clone size: .; D gene: .; V gene: TRBV28; J gene: TRBJ1-2; CDR3 DNA: TGTGCCAGCAGTGCCCCCAAGGGGGAACCGGGATACTATGGCTACACCTTC; CDR3 protein: CASSAPKGEPGYYGYTF
clone size: .; D gene: .; V gene: TRBV28; J gene: TRBJ2-4; CDR3 DNA: TGTGCCAGCAGCCCAAAGAGGCTAAAAAACATTCAGTACTTC; CDR3 protein: CASSPKRLKNIQYF
clone size: .; D gene: TRBD1; V gene: TRBV19; J gene: TRBJ1-1; CDR3 DNA: TGTGCCAGTAGAAACAGGGGGAATGCGGGCACTGAAGCTTTCTTT; CDR3 protein: CASRNRGNAGTEAFF
clone size: once; D gene: .; V gene: TRBV7-2; J gene: TRBJ2-7; CDR3 DNA: TGTGCCAGCAGCGGGGCGGGACAGATAACCGACCTGCGCTACGAGCAGTACTTC; CDR3 protein: CASSGAGQITDLRYEQYF
clone size: once; D gene: .; V gene: TRBV7-8; J gene: TRBJ2-5; CDR3 DNA: TGTGCCAGCATAAAGGCAGACCAAGAGACCCAGTACTTC; CDR3 protein: CASIKADQETQYF
clone size: .; D gene: .; V gene: TRBV19; J gene: TRBJ1-1; CDR3 DNA: TGTGCCAGTAGTTCTACACCGAACACTGAAGCTTTCTTT; CDR3 protein: CASSSTPNTEAFF
clone size: .; D gene: .; V gene: TRBV4-3; J gene: TRBJ2-3; CDR3 DNA: TGCGCCAGCAGCCAAGAAGGGGGCACAGATACGCAGTATTTT; CDR3 protein: CASSQEGGTDTQYF
clone size: .; D gene: TRBD2; V gene: TRBV11-1; J gene: TRBJ2-3; CDR3 DNA: TGTGCCAGCAGCTTAGGGACTAGCGGGAGAATAGATACGCAGTATTTT; CDR3 protein: CASSLGTSGRIDTQYF
clone size: .; D gene: TRBD2; V gene: TRBV4-3; J gene: TRBJ2-7; CDR3 DNA: TGCGCCAGCAGCCATACTAGCGGGAGCTCCTACGAGCAGTACTTC; CDR3 protein: CASSHTSGSSYEQYF
clone size: .; D gene: TRBD1; V gene: TRBV28; J gene: TRBJ1-1; CDR3 DNA: TGTGCCAGCAGTTACGTCAAGGGGGCAAAGGGCACTGAAGCTTTCTTT; CDR3 protein: CASSYVKGAKGTEAFF
clone size: .; D gene: .; V gene: TRBV15; J gene: TRBJ1-2; CDR3 DNA: TGTGCCACCAGCAGAGACTCTCAGGGGCAAATCTATGGCTACACCTTC; CDR3 protein: CATSRDSQGQIYGYTF
clone size: .; D gene: TRBD2; V gene: TRBV7-3; J gene: TRBJ2-7; CDR3 DNA: TGTGCCAGCAGCTTAACCGGACTAGCGGGAGCCCCACCATTCACCTACGAGCAGTACTTC; CDR3 protein: CASSLTGLAGAPPFTYEQYF
clone size: once; D gene: .; V gene: TRBV4-3; J gene: TRBJ1-3; CDR3 DNA: TGCGCCAGCAGCCAAGAACTTTACAGCCTCTCTGGAAACACCATATATTTT; CDR3 protein: CASSQELYSLSGNTIYF
clone size: once; D gene: .; V gene: TRBV11-2; J gene: TRBJ2-6; CDR3 DNA: TGTGCCAGCAGCTTAGTAACAGGCCGCTCTGGGGCCAACGTCCTGACTTTC; CDR3 protein: CASSLVTGRSGANVLTF
clone size: .; D gene: .; V gene: TRBV19; J gene: TRBJ2-6; CDR3 DNA: TGTGCCAGTAGTATATACATTCCTGGGGCCAACGTCCTGACTTTC; CDR3 protein: CASSIYIPGANVLTF
clone size: .; D gene: TRBD2; V gene: TRBV19; J gene: TRBJ2-3; CDR3 DNA: TGTGCCAGTAGGCCCCTTAGCGGGAGTAACACAGATACGCAGTATTTT; CDR3 protein: CASRPLSGSNTDTQYF
clone size: .; D gene: .; V gene: TRBV27; J gene: TRBJ2-5; CDR3 DNA: TGTGCCAGCAGGCCTAAACAGTTCCGTCAAGAGACCCAGTACTTC; CDR3 protein: CASRPKQFRQETQYF
clone size: .; D gene: .; V gene: TRBV4-3; J gene: TRBJ1-3; CDR3 DNA: TGCGCCAGCAGCCAAGATATGGGGACTGGAAACACCATATATTTT; CDR3 protein: CASSQDMGTGNTIYF
clone size: .; D gene: .; V gene: TRBV6-4; J gene: TRBJ2-7; CDR3 DNA: TGTGCCAGCAGTGACTCGAGGGGGACGGAGAACTCCTACGAGCAGTACTTC; CDR3 protein: CASSDSRGTENSYEQYF
clone size: .; D gene: .; V gene: TRBV11-2; J gene: TRBJ2-7; CDR3 DNA: TGTGCCAGCAGCCGAAGCAGGTACGAGCAGTACTTC; CDR3 protein: CASSRSRYEQYF
clone size: .; D gene: .; V gene: TRBV4-1; J gene: TRBJ2-1; CDR3 DNA: TGCGCCAGCAGCCAAGATGGGACGGATCGAAGGGAGCAGTTCTTC; CDR3 protein: CASSQDGTDRREQFF
clone size: .; D gene: TRBD2; V gene: TRBV11-2; J gene: TRBJ2-1; CDR3 DNA: TGTGCCAGCAGTAGGCTAGCGGGGGTCGGGGAGCAGTTCTTC; CDR3 protein: CASSRLAGVGEQFF
clone size: .; D gene: .; V gene: TRBV10-2; J gene: TRBJ2-3; CDR3 DNA: TGCGCCAGCAACCTCGGCGGGACCACAGATACGCAGTATTTT; CDR3 protein: CASNLGGTTDTQYF
clone size: .; D gene: .; V gene: TRBV5-1; J gene: TRBJ2-3; CDR3 DNA: TGCGCCAGCAGCTTGGAAAGGACTAGCACAGATACGCAGTATTTT; CDR3 protein: CASSLERTSTDTQYF
clone size: .; D gene: .; V gene: TRBV7-3; J gene: TRBJ1-1; CDR3 DNA: TGTGCCAGCAGCCCGGAGGCGGGTAGGGCTGAAGCTTTCTTT; CDR3 protein: CASSPEAGRAEAFF
clone size: .; D gene: .; V gene: TRBV15; J gene: TRBJ2-7; CDR3 DNA: TGTGCCACCAGCAGAGATAGAGCGGTTAGCTCCTACGAGCAGTACTTC; CDR3 protein: CATSRDRAVSSYEQYF
clone size: .; D gene: TRBD2; V gene: TRBV5-1; J gene: TRBJ2-7; CDR3 DNA: TGCGCCAGCAGCTCAGGGACTAGCGGGAGCTACGAGCAGTACTTC; CDR3 protein: CASSSGTSGSYEQYF
clone size: few; D gene: .; V gene: TRBV19; J gene: TRBJ2-2; CDR3 DNA: TGTGCCAGTAGTATAGGTGGGGCCGGGGAGCTGTTTTTT; CDR3 protein: CASSIGGAGELFF